This record covers a single T cell receptor beta chain. This specimen belongs to a study of identical twins. TCRdb ran MiXCR on the 5' RACE reads and lists one entry per CDR3 protein. Of approximately 550,000 distinct CDR3 sequences listed, approximately 20% are singletons. These data were also filed under a second study, of yellow fever vaccine responses in identical twins.

The TCR sequence derives from a woman in her late teens or twenties in good health. The sample taken for sequencing was CD4+ T cells sorted from blood.

Written as DNA, the CDR3 is TGCAGTGCTAGAGCCGTAGCGGGAGTAGTCACCGGGGAGCTGTTTTTT. It translates to CSARAVAGVVTGELFF. V gene TRBV20-1 combines with J gene TRBJ2-2, with 9 nucleotides matching TRBD2. V lost 1 base to trimming and J lost 4 bases; unmatched junction nucleotides: 7. Germline CDR1 is DFQATT and CDR2 is SNEGSKA (reference sequence). The CDR3 covers 16 residues.